This TCR beta chain is drawn from a study of blood T cell repertoires in COVID-19. Trimming removed 5 bases from V and 4 bases from J; junction bases left unmatched: 9. The CDR3 covers 16 residues. CDR1 and CDR2 from the germline V gene are LGHDT and YNNKEL (reference sequence). TCRdb's copy holds only in-frame clones and misses some; the assay was immunoSEQ multiplex PCR. The sample carries roughly 230,000 clones, around 90% recorded once. The origin of this receptor is a man aged 25 to 40 with COVID-19, enrolled during active disease. The V gene is TRBV3-1 (or the pseudogene TRBV3-2), the J gene TRBJ2-1, with 9 bases aligning to TRBD1. Sequencing input: peripheral blood. The CDR3 reads CASSDWTGTGYNEQFF. The CDR3 nucleotides read TGTGCCAGCAGCGATTGGACCGGGACAGGGTACAATGAGCAGTTCTTC.